This is a list of T cell receptor beta chains from one sample in a study of cytomegalovirus exposure and HLA in healthy donors. Produced via immunoSEQ multiplex PCR; TCRdb's table is partial and in-frame only. The data show about 160,000 clones, roughly 80% seen once. The source material was PBMCs. The receptor source for this set is a man aged 40-49 years in good health and CMV-seronegative. Both conserved end residues are part of each CDR3. The D gene is left open where the match is weak. Clone size is stated in some rows and not others, as once, few, many or a class when expanded.

J gene: TRBJ2-3; D gene: TRBD2; V gene: TRBV6-4; clone size: -; CDR3 protein: CASSPSGGSTDTQYF; CDR3 DNA: TGTGCCAGCAGTCCTAGCGGGGGGAGCACAGATACGCAGTATTTT
J gene: TRBJ2-3; D gene: TRBD2; V gene: TRBV5-1; clone size: -; CDR3 protein: CASSEDSGLATDTQYF; CDR3 DNA: TGCGCCAGCAGCGAGGATAGTGGACTAGCCACAGATACGCAGTATTTT
J gene: TRBJ1-4; D gene: TRBD1; V gene: TRBV5-6; clone size: few; CDR3 protein: CASSGGTGLQEKLFF; CDR3 DNA: TGTGCCAGCAGCGGGGGGACAGGGTTACAAGAAAAACTGTTTTTT
J gene: TRBJ2-7; D gene: -; V gene: TRBV7-3; clone size: -; CDR3 protein: CASSATGGYEQYF; CDR3 DNA: TGTGCCAGCAGCGCCACTGGGGGGTACGAGCAGTACTTC
J gene: TRBJ2-3; D gene: TRBD2; V gene: TRBV28; clone size: -; CDR3 protein: CASSLVLAGYVDTQYF; CDR3 DNA: TGTGCCAGCAGTTTAGTACTAGCGGGGTACGTGGATACGCAGTATTTT
J gene: TRBJ1-1; D gene: -; V gene: TRBV6-5; clone size: -; CDR3 protein: CASSYSQLADTEAFF; CDR3 DNA: TGTGCCAGCAGTTACTCGCAGCTGGCGGACACTGAAGCTTTCTTT
J gene: TRBJ1-6; D gene: TRBD1; V gene: TRBV5-1; clone size: -; CDR3 protein: CASSLEGRGNSPLHF; CDR3 DNA: TGCGCCAGCAGCTTGGAAGGCAGGGGGAATTCACCCCTCCACTTT
J gene: TRBJ2-7; D gene: -; V gene: TRBV30; clone size: -; CDR3 protein: CAWSGGLPYEQYF; CDR3 DNA: TGTGCCTGGAGCGGGGGGCTTCCCTACGAGCAGTACTTC
J gene: TRBJ2-7; D gene: -; V gene: TRBV5-1; clone size: -; CDR3 protein: CASSSLYEQYF; CDR3 DNA: TGCGCCAGCAGCTCACTCTACGAGCAGTACTTC
J gene: TRBJ1-6; D gene: TRBD1; V gene: TRBV30; clone size: -; CDR3 protein: CAWRPGQVISPLHF; CDR3 DNA: TGTGCCTGGAGGCCGGGACAGGTGATTTCACCCCTCCACTTT
J gene: TRBJ1-6; D gene: TRBD1; V gene: TRBV6-1; clone size: few; CDR3 protein: CASSVGGTGVESPLHF; CDR3 DNA: TGTGCCAGCAGTGTTGGGGGGACAGGGGTTGAATCACCCCTCCACTTT
J gene: TRBJ2-3; D gene: -; V gene: TRBV30; clone size: -; CDR3 protein: CAWIRLEVGSSTDTQYF; CDR3 DNA: TGTGCCTGGATCCGACTAGAGGTAGGTTCTAGCACAGATACGCAGTATTTT
J gene: TRBJ1-5; D gene: -; V gene: TRBV5-3; clone size: -; CDR3 protein: CARSLVDSSFYSNQPQHF; CDR3 DNA: TGTGCCAGAAGCTTGGTCGACAGTTCGTTTTATAGCAATCAGCCCCAGCATTTT
J gene: TRBJ1-2; D gene: TRBD1; V gene: TRBV29-1; clone size: -; CDR3 protein: CSVAPTLGQGRDGYTF; CDR3 DNA: TGCAGCGTTGCCCCCACGTTAGGACAGGGGCGAGATGGCTACACCTTC
J gene: TRBJ1-2; D gene: TRBD1; V gene: TRBV11-2; clone size: few; CDR3 protein: CASSLGTGWGYTF; CDR3 DNA: TGTGCCAGCAGCTTAGGGACAGGGTGGGGCTACACCTTC
J gene: TRBJ2-7; D gene: TRBD1; V gene: TRBV5-1; clone size: -; CDR3 protein: CASSDDRGGPYEQYF; CDR3 DNA: TGCGCCAGCAGCGACGACAGGGGTGGGCCTTACGAGCAGTACTTC
J gene: TRBJ2-5; D gene: -; V gene: TRBV4-1; clone size: -; CDR3 protein: CASSNWETQYF; CDR3 DNA: TGCGCCAGCAGTAACTGGGAGACCCAGTACTTC
J gene: TRBJ2-3; D gene: TRBD2; V gene: TRBV4-3; clone size: -; CDR3 protein: CASSLGLAGGKGTDTQYF; CDR3 DNA: TGCGCCAGCAGCCTCGGACTAGCGGGGGGGAAAGGGACAGATACGCAGTATTTT
J gene: TRBJ2-5; D gene: TRBD2; V gene: TRBV7-7; clone size: -; CDR3 protein: CASSSKAGGLVTQYF; CDR3 DNA: TGTGCTAGCAGCTCCAAAGCGGGGGGGCTGGTGACCCAGTACTTC
J gene: TRBJ2-7; D gene: -; V gene: TRBV6-1; clone size: few; CDR3 protein: CASSERGGESSYEQYF; CDR3 DNA: TGTGCCAGCAGTGAACGGGGCGGGGAGAGCTCCTACGAGCAGTACTTC
J gene: TRBJ1-5; D gene: -; V gene: TRBV4-1; clone size: once; CDR3 protein: CASSQEGGAYSNQPQHF; CDR3 DNA: TGCGCCAGCAGCCAAGAAGGGGGTGCCTATAGCAATCAGCCCCAGCATTTT
J gene: TRBJ2-7; D gene: TRBD2; V gene: TRBV11-2; clone size: -; CDR3 protein: CASSYLWGGCEQYF; CDR3 DNA: TGTGCCAGCAGCTACCTTTGGGGGGGGTGCGAGCAGTACTTC
J gene: TRBJ2-5; D gene: -; V gene: TRBV5-6; clone size: -; CDR3 protein: CASRVGAGYQETQYF; CDR3 DNA: TGTGCCAGCAGGGTAGGGGCAGGGTACCAAGAGACCCAGTACTTC
J gene: TRBJ2-7; D gene: -; V gene: TRBV9; clone size: -; CDR3 protein: CASSVRESTYEQYF; CDR3 DNA: TGTGCCAGCAGCGTACGGGAGTCTACCTACGAGCAGTACTTC
J gene: TRBJ1-4; D gene: -; V gene: TRBV30; clone size: -; CDR3 protein: CASSTGFREKLFF; CDR3 DNA: TGTGCCAGTTCAACAGGGTTTAGGGAAAAACTGTTTTTT
J gene: TRBJ2-7; D gene: -; V gene: TRBV5-6; clone size: -; CDR3 protein: CASSFKNSRNEQYF; CDR3 DNA: TGTGCCAGCAGCTTCAAGAACTCTAGGAACGAGCAGTACTTC
J gene: TRBJ2-1; D gene: -; V gene: TRBV7-3; clone size: -; CDR3 protein: CASSFTNNEQFF; CDR3 DNA: TGTGCCAGCAGCTTTACTAACAATGAGCAGTTCTTC
J gene: TRBJ1-3; D gene: -; V gene: TRBV2; clone size: -; CDR3 protein: CASRATESSGNTIYF; CDR3 DNA: TGTGCCAGCAGGGCAACAGAGAGCTCTGGAAACACCATATATTTT
J gene: TRBJ2-5; D gene: TRBD1; V gene: TRBV6-5; clone size: -; CDR3 protein: CASRFDRGETQYF; CDR3 DNA: TGTGCCAGCAGATTCGACAGGGGAGAGACCCAGTACTTC
J gene: TRBJ1-4; D gene: TRBD1; V gene: TRBV10-3; clone size: few; CDR3 protein: CAISEVTGGREKLFF; CDR3 DNA: TGTGCCATCAGTGAGGTGACAGGGGGTCGGGAAAAACTGTTTTTT
J gene: TRBJ1-1; D gene: -; V gene: TRBV19; clone size: -; CDR3 protein: CASTSLGAPLSTEAFF; CDR3 DNA: TGTGCCAGTACCAGTCTGGGGGCCCCTTTATCCACTGAAGCTTTCTTT
J gene: TRBJ1-5; D gene: -; V gene: TRBV2; clone size: -; CDR3 protein: CASSLRGVASNQPQHF; CDR3 DNA: TGTGCCAGCAGTCTCCGGGGGGTCGCCAGCAATCAGCCCCAGCATTTT
J gene: TRBJ1-2; D gene: -; V gene: TRBV7-8; clone size: -; CDR3 protein: CASSLGGRNYGYTF; CDR3 DNA: TGTGCCAGCAGCTTAGGTGGGAGAAACTATGGCTACACCTTC
J gene: TRBJ1-1; D gene: -; V gene: TRBV30; clone size: -; CDR3 protein: CAWSKWGVPQNTEAFF; CDR3 DNA: TGTGCCTGGAGTAAATGGGGGGTGCCGCAGAACACTGAAGCTTTCTTT
J gene: TRBJ2-2; D gene: TRBD1; V gene: TRBV30; clone size: -; CDR3 protein: CAWSVQGTGELFF; CDR3 DNA: TGTGCCTGGAGTGTACAGGGGACCGGGGAGCTGTTTTTT
J gene: TRBJ2-3; D gene: -; V gene: TRBV5-1; clone size: -; CDR3 protein: CASSFRGTATDTQYF; CDR3 DNA: TGCGCCAGCAGCTTCAGGGGTACGGCCACAGATACGCAGTATTTT
J gene: TRBJ1-2; D gene: TRBD1; V gene: TRBV29-1; clone size: once; CDR3 protein: CSVGQGAGYGYTF; CDR3 DNA: TGCAGCGTTGGACAGGGGGCGGGATATGGCTACACCTTC
J gene: TRBJ1-2; D gene: -; V gene: TRBV7-2; clone size: -; CDR3 protein: CASSLFRPGGRYGYTF; CDR3 DNA: TGTGCCAGCAGCTTATTCCGACCGGGGGGGCGGTATGGCTACACCTTC
J gene: TRBJ2-1; D gene: TRBD2; V gene: TRBV27; clone size: -; CDR3 protein: CASSFLASGYNEQFF; CDR3 DNA: TGTGCCAGCAGTTTCTTGGCTAGCGGGTACAATGAGCAGTTCTTC
J gene: TRBJ2-5; D gene: TRBD1; V gene: TRBV2; clone size: -; CDR3 protein: CASSRGQGLRETQYF; CDR3 DNA: TGTGCCAGCAGCCGAGGACAGGGATTAAGAGAGACCCAGTACTTC
J gene: TRBJ2-2; D gene: TRBD1; V gene: TRBV7-9; clone size: -; CDR3 protein: CASSSRQGSGELFF; CDR3 DNA: TGTGCCAGCAGCTCCAGACAGGGGTCCGGGGAGCTGTTTTTT
J gene: TRBJ2-1; D gene: TRBD1; V gene: TRBV5-1; clone size: -; CDR3 protein: CASSNRTGGGEQFF; CDR3 DNA: TGCGCCAGCAGCAACCGGACAGGGGGCGGTGAGCAGTTCTTC
J gene: TRBJ2-7; D gene: TRBD2; V gene: TRBV4-1; clone size: -; CDR3 protein: CASSPAGGQREQYF; CDR3 DNA: TGTGCCAGCAGCCCAGCGGGGGGGCAACGCGAGCAGTACTTC
J gene: TRBJ1-5; D gene: -; V gene: TRBV2; clone size: -; CDR3 protein: CAGGEGPNQPQHF; CDR3 DNA: TGTGCCGGCGGTGAGGGGCCTAATCAGCCCCAGCATTTT
J gene: TRBJ1-5; D gene: -; V gene: TRBV28; clone size: -; CDR3 protein: CASSSVGRDQPQHF; CDR3 DNA: TGTGCCAGCAGTTCCGTGGGCAGAGATCAGCCCCAGCATTTT
J gene: TRBJ1-2; D gene: TRBD1; V gene: TRBV19; clone size: -; CDR3 protein: CASSTGQGNYGYTF; CDR3 DNA: TGTGCCAGTAGTACCGGACAGGGTAACTATGGCTACACCTTC
J gene: TRBJ1-2; D gene: TRBD1; V gene: TRBV9; clone size: -; CDR3 protein: CASSVLVEDRGAGYTF; CDR3 DNA: TGTGCCAGCAGCGTACTGGTTGAGGACAGGGGAGCTGGCTACACCTTC
J gene: TRBJ2-1; D gene: TRBD2; V gene: TRBV29-1; clone size: once; CDR3 protein: CSVHGGGQGNEQFF; CDR3 DNA: TGCAGCGTTCATGGGGGGGGTCAGGGCAATGAGCAGTTCTTC
J gene: TRBJ2-3; D gene: -; V gene: TRBV29-1; clone size: -; CDR3 protein: CIIIAGTTQYF; CDR3 DNA: TGCATCATTATCGCGGGGACTACGCAGTATTTT
J gene: TRBJ2-1; D gene: -; V gene: TRBV11-2; clone size: -; CDR3 protein: CASSQDWGHNEQFF; CDR3 DNA: TGTGCCAGCAGCCAGGATTGGGGCCACAATGAGCAGTTCTTC
J gene: TRBJ1-1; D gene: -; V gene: TRBV6-5; clone size: -; CDR3 protein: CASSYVNGLGAFF; CDR3 DNA: TGTGCCAGCAGTTACGTGAACGGACTCGGAGCTTTCTTT
J gene: TRBJ1-4; D gene: -; V gene: TRBV5-5; clone size: -; CDR3 protein: CASNKGGLGTEKLFF; CDR3 DNA: TGTGCCAGCAACAAGGGCGGGTTAGGAACGGAAAAACTGTTTTTT
J gene: TRBJ2-7; D gene: -; V gene: TRBV5-6; clone size: -; CDR3 protein: CASSLGEYEQYF; CDR3 DNA: TGTGCCAGCAGCTTGGGAGAGTACGAGCAGTACTTC
J gene: TRBJ2-7; D gene: -; V gene: TRBV5-3; clone size: -; CDR3 protein: CARSLRSGILYEQYF; CDR3 DNA: TGTGCCAGAAGCTTGAGGTCAGGGATCCTCTACGAGCAGTACTTC